Listed below are T cell receptor beta chains from one sample, sequenced in a study of blood T cell repertoires in COVID-19. The method was immunoSEQ multiplex PCR; TCRdb's version includes in-frame clones alone and lacks a portion of them. The sample includes some 360,000 clones, around 87% of them seen just once. Material for sequencing was peripheral blood. The receptors originated from a woman between 55 and 75 years old with COVID-19, enrolled during active disease. Both conserved end residues are part of each CDR3. A D gene is named only where the DNA matches it firmly. The size of a clone is reported for some rows only, either as once, few or many, or as a class for expanded clones.

J	D	size	V	CDR3	DNA
TRBJ1-6	TRBD1	-	TRBV7-9	CASSSDRGQLSYNSPLHF	TGTGCCAGCAGCTCCGACAGGGGTCAGCTCTCCTATAATTCACCCCTCCACTTT
TRBJ2-5	TRBD1	-	TRBV7-6	CASSLGTGVGETQYF	TGTGCCAGCAGCCTCGGGACAGGGGTCGGCGAGACCCAGTACTTC
TRBJ1-2	TRBD1	-	TRBV5-5	CASSPLTGTGTSYGYTF	TGTGCCAGCAGCCCATTGACCGGGACAGGGACTTCCTATGGCTACACCTTC
TRBJ2-7	TRBD2	-	TRBV6-6	CASSSTFSGGAEEQYF	TGTGCCAGCAGTTCCACCTTTAGCGGGGGGGCGGAGGAGCAGTACTTC
TRBJ1-5	TRBD1	-	TRBV3-1/TRBV3-2	CASSYRGRNQPQHF	TGTGCCAGCAGCTACAGGGGGCGGAATCAGCCCCAGCATTTT
TRBJ1-5	-	-	TRBV2	CASSEFQNSNQPQHF	TGTGCCAGCAGTGAATTCCAGAATAGCAATCAGCCCCAGCATTTT
TRBJ2-7	-	-	TRBV7-8	CASSLARTYEQYF	TGTGCCAGCAGCTTAGCGAGAACCTACGAGCAGTACTTC
TRBJ1-5	TRBD1	-	TRBV10-3	CAISDPGGGQPQHF	TGTGCCATCAGTGACCCAGGGGGCGGTCAGCCCCAGCATTTT
TRBJ2-5	-	-	TRBV4-1	CASSLDPPGVAQYF	TGCGCCAGCAGCCTCGACCCACCCGGGGTGGCCCAGTACTTC
TRBJ1-2	-	few	TRBV19	CASTRGGTNYGYTF	TGTGCCAGTACCCGCGGTGGGACAAACTATGGCTACACCTTC
TRBJ1-1	-	-	TRBV12-3/TRBV12-4	CASSHMSPIEAFF	TGTGCCAGCAGCCATATGAGCCCGATTGAAGCTTTCTTT
TRBJ2-1	TRBD2	once	TRBV5-1	CASSLGLAGGQSSYNEQFF	TGCGCCAGCAGCTTGGGACTAGCGGGGGGGCAGAGCTCCTACAATGAGCAGTTCTTC
TRBJ1-1	TRBD1	-	TRBV7-9	CASSSGTGGGQDTEAFF	TGTGCCAGCAGCTCAGGGACAGGGGGAGGACAGGACACTGAAGCTTTCTTT
TRBJ2-7	-	-	TRBV5-1	CASSLGQYNYEQYF	TGCGCCAGCAGCTTAGGACAGTACAACTACGAGCAGTACTTC
TRBJ2-7	-	-	TRBV21-1	CASSRHGGGQLDRDDCEQYF	TGTGCCAGCAGCCGACATGGGGGGGGTCAACTGGACAGGGACGATTGCGAGCAGTACTTC
TRBJ1-3	TRBD1	few	TRBV5-6	CASSWGDRHSGNTIYF	TGTGCCAGCAGCTGGGGGGACAGGCACTCTGGAAACACCATATATTTT
TRBJ2-5	-	-	TRBV19	CASSILVQETQYF	TGTGCCAGTAGTATTCTAGTCCAAGAGACCCAGTACTTC
TRBJ1-2	-	-	TRBV28	CATPGGVYGYTF	TGTGCCACCCCCGGGGGGGTCTATGGCTACACCTTC